This T cell receptor (beta chain) was captured in a study of beta chain features in type 1 diabetes. This clone showed up just a few times. Of the isolated RNA, all was reverse transcribed, and so the sequenced material was expressed TCRB transcripts. The assay was immunoSEQ multiplex PCR, and TCRdb's table has in-frame clones only and misses some. The sample lists 240,000 or so clones, about 26% seen once, with 3% to 4% in the top ten. Trimming at V came to 5 bases and at J to 4 bases, leaving 7 bases not matched to a gene. Germline V lookup: CDR1 SQVTM, CDR2 ANQGSEA. This CDR3 is built from 15 residues.

The source material was central memory CD4+ T cells from blood. The J gene is TRBJ2-5, the V gene TRBV29-1; 13 nucleotides line up with TRBD2. The receptor comes from a man aged 30-40 years in good health. CDR3 nucleotide sequence: TGCAGCGTTTCGGGACTAGCGGGATCTCTAGAGACCCAGTACTTC. Amino acid sequence: CSVSGLAGSLETQYF.